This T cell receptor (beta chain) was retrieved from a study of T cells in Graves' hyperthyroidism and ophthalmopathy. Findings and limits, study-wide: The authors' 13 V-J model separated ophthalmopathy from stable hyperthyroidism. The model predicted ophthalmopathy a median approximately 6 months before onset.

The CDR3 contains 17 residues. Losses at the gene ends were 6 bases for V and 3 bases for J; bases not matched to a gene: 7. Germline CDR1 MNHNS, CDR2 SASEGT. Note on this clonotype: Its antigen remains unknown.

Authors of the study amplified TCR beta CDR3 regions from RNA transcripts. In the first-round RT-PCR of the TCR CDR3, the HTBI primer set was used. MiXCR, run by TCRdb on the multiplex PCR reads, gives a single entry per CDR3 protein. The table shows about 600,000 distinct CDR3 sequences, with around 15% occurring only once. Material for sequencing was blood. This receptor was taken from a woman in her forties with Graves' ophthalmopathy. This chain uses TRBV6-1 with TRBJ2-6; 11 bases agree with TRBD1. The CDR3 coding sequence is TGTGCCAGCAGGACCGGACAGGGGGCAGGTGGGGCCAACGTCCTGACTTTC. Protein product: CASRTGQGAGGANVLTF.